The present T cell receptor (beta chain) was sequenced within a study of HIV-infected patients and healthy controls. Regarding the study as a whole: Compared with healthy controls, HIV-infected patients showed less CDR3 sharing between individuals.

In this sample, this clonotype is medium-sized (0.01 to 0.1%). Its specificity is unknown. The CDR3 runs to 15 residues. Trimming removed 5 bases from V and 1 base from J; junction bases left unmatched: 3. CDR1 is MNHNS and CDR2 is SASEGT in the germline V gene. Alpha and beta constant-region primers primed reverse transcription of around 540 ng RNA. Using multiplexing indices, alpha and beta chain libraries were generated apart by chain-specific third strand synthesis. Second strand DNA was synthesized using a primer at the SP2 site. The library had 12-nucleotide molecular identifiers formed by two random hexamers joined together. TCRdb called the 5' RACE reads again in MiXCR, with one record for every CDR3 protein. The sample has 13,000 to 15,000 distinct CDR3 sequences, roughly 9.9% seen once. The repertoire came from unfractionated whole blood and reflected all unsorted peripheral T cells.

This clonotype was sampled from an adult in good health. The specimen was blood. J is TRBJ1-5 and V is TRBV6-1; 9 bases match TRBD1. CDR3 region: CASSPGQGSNQPQHF. As DNA, the CDR3 is TGTGCCAGCAGTCCCGGACAGGGGAGCAATCAGCCCCAGCATTTT.